This TCR beta chain was observed in a study of T cell clonotyping in hematopoietic cell transplantation. Repertoires were generated with immunoSEQ multiplex PCR, while TCRdb's copy carries only in-frame clones and drops some. The sample holds around 19,000 clones, roughly 86% seen once. Time point noted: recipient sample about 28 days before transplant, after cytoreduction. CDR1 and CDR2 from the germline V gene are SGDLS and YYNGEE. V was clipped by 3 bases and J by 1 base, with 13 bases between them. This CDR3 has 15 residues. The sequence derives from a man aged 50 or older with acute myeloid leukemia. Some clones in this sample may be carry-over from other donors' samples. The rearrangement joins TRBV9 to TRBJ2-5; no firm D call. Material: peripheral blood mononuclear cells, obtained before stem cell transplant. The CDR3: CASSAPDSFQETQYF. The DNA of the CDR3 is TGTGCCAGCAGCGCCCCCGACTCCTTCCAAGAGACCCAGTACTTC.